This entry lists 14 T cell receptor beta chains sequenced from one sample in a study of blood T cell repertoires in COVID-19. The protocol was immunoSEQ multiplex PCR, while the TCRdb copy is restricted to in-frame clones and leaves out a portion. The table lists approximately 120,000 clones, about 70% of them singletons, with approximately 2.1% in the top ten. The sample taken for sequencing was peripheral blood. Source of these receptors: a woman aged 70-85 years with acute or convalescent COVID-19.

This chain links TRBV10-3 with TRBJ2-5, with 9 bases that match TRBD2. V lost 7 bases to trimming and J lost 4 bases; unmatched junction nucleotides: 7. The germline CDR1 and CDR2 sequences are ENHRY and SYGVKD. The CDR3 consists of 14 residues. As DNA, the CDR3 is TGTGCCATCAATAGCGGGAGCATGATAGAGACCCAGTACTTC. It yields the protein CAINSGSMIETQYF.

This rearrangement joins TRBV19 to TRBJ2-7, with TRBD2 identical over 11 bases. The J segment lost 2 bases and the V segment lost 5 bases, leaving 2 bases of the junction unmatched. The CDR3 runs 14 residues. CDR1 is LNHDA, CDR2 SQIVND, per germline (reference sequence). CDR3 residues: CASSLTSGAYEQYF. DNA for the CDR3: TGTGCCAGTAGTCTGACTAGCGGGGCCTACGAGCAGTACTTC.

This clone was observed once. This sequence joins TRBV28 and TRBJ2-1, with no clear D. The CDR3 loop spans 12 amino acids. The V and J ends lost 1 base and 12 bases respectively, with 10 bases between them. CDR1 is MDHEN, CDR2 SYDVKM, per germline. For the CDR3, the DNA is TGTGCCAGCAGTTTATCCTCTTACGGGCAGTTCTTC. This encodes CASSLSSYGQFF.

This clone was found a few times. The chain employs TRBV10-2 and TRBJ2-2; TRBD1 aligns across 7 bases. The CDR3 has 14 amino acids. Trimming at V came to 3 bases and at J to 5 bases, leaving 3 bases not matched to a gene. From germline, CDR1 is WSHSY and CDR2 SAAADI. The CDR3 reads CASSDRGRTGELFF. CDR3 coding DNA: TGCGCCAGCAGTGATAGGGGGCGTACCGGGGAGCTGTTTTTT.

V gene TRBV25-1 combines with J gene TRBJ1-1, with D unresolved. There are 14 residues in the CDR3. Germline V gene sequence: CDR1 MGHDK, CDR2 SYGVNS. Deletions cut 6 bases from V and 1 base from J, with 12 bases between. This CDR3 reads CASSAGVPNTEAFF. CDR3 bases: TGTGCCAGCAGCGCCGGGGTACCGAACACTGAAGCTTTCTTT.

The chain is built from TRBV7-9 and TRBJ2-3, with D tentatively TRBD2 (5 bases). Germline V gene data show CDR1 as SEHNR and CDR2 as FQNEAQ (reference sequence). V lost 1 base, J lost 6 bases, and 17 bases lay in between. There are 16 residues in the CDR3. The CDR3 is CASSLDGIPGGDTQYF. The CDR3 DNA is TGTGCCAGCAGCTTAGACGGGATCCCGGGTGGCGATACGCAGTATTTT. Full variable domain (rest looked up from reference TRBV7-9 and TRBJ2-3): DTGVSQNPRHKITKRGQNVTFRCDPISEHNRLYWYRQTLGQGPEFLTYFQNEAQLEKSRLLSDRFSAERPKGSFSTLEIQRTEQGDSAMYLCASSLDGIPGGDTQYFGPGTRLTVL.

CDR3 sequence (DNA): TGTGCCAGCAGCCACGCAACGGGGTTCGACGAGCAGTACTTC. The encoded protein is CASSHATGFDEQYF. The chain has TRBV3-1 (or the pseudogene TRBV3-2) and TRBJ2-7; possible D gene TRBD2, 5 bases. The CDR3 length is 14 residues. The germline V gene has CDR1 LGHDT and CDR2 YNNKEL (reference sequence). V was pared by 3 bases and J by 5 bases, with 14 bases between.

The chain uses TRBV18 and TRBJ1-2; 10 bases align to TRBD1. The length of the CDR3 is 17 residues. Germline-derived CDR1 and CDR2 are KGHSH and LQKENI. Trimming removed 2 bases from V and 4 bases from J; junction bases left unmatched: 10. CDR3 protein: CASSPYIRTGGVYGYTF. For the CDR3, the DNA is TGTGCCAGCTCACCATATATCCGGACAGGGGGGGTCTATGGCTACACCTTC.

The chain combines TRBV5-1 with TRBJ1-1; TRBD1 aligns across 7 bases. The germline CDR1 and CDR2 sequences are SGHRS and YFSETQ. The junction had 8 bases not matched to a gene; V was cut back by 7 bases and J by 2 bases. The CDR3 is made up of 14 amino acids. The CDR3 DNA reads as TGCGCCAGCCGGACCGGGACAGTCAACACTGAAGCTTTCTTT. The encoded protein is CASRTGTVNTEAFF. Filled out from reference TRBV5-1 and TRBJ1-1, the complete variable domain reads KAGVTQTPRYLIKTRGQQVTLSCSPISGHRSVSWYQQTPGQGLQFLFEYFSETQRNKGNFPGRFSGRQFSNSRSEMNVSTLELGDSALYLCASRTGTVNTEAFFGQGTRLTVV.

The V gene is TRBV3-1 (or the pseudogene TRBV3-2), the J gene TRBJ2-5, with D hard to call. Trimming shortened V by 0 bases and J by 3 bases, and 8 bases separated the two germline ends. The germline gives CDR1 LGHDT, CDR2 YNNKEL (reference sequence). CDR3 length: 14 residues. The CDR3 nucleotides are TGTGCCAGCAGCCAAGATGTGCAGAAAGAGACCCAGTACTTC. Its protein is CASSQDVQKETQYF.

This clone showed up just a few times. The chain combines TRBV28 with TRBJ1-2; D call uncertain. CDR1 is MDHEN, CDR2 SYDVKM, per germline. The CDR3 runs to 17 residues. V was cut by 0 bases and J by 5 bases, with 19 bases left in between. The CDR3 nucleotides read TGTGCCAGCAGTTTATGGGGCCGTGAGGGCGATAAGTATGGCTACACCTTC. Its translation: CASSLWGREGDKYGYTF.

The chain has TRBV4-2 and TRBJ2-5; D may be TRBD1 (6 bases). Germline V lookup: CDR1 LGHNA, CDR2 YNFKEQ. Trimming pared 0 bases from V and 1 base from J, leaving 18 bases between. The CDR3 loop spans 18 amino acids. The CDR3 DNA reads TGTGCCAGCAGCCAAGATCCCGGTTCGACAGGACGCCAAGAGACCCAGTACTTC. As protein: CASSQDPGSTGRQETQYF.

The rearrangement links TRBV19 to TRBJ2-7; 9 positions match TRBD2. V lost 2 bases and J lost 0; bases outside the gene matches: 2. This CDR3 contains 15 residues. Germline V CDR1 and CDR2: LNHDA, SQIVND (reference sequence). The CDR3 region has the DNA TGTGCCAGTAGTATAAAACTAGCGGGCTCCTACGAGCAGTACTTC. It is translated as CASSIKLAGSYEQYF.

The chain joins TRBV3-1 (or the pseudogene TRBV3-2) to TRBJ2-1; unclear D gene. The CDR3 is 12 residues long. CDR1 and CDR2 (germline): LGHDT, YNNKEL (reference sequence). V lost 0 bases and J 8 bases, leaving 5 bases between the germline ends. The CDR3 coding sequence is TGTGCCAGCAGCCAAGATCTCCATGAGCAGTTCTTC. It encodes CASSQDLHEQFF.